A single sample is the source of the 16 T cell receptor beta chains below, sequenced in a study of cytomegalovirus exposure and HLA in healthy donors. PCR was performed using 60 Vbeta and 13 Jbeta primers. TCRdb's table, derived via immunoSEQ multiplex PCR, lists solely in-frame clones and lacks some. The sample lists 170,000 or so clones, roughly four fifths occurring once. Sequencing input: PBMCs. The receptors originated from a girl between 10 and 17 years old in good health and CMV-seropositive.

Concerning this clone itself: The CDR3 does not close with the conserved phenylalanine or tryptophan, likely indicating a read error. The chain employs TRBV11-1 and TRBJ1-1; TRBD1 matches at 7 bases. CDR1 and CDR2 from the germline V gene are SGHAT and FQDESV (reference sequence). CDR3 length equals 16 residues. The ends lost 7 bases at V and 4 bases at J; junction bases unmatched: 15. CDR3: CASTLLGNRGSTEAFL. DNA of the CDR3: TGTGCCAGCACTCTTCTTGGGAACAGGGGCTCCACTGAAGCTTTCCTT.

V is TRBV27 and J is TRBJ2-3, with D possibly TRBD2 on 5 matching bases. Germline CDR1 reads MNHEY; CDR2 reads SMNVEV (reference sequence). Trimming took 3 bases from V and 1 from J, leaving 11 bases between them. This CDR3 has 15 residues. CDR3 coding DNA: TGTGCCAGCAGTTTGAGTCTAGCAGGCACAGATACGCAGTATTTT. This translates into CASSLSLAGTDTQYF.

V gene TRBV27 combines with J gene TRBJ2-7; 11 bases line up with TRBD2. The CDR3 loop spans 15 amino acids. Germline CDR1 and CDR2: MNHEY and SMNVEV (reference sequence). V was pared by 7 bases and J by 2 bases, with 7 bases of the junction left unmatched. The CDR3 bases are TGTGCCAGCAAATGGGCTAGCGGGGGGACCTACGAGCAGTACTTC. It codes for CASKWASGGTYEQYF.

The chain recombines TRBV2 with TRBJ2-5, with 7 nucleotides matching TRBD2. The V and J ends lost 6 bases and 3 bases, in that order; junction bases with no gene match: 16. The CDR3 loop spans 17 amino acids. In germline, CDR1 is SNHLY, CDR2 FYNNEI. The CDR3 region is CASSVPLWRGKKETQYF. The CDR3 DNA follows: TGTGCCAGCAGCGTCCCTTTGTGGCGGGGGAAAAAAGAGACCCAGTACTTC.

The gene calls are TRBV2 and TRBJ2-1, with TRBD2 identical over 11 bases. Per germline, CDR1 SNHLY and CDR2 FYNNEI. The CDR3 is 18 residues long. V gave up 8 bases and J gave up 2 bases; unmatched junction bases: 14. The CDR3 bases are TGTGCCAGCGAAGCTCTAGACTATAGCGGGGGGGCCTACAATGAGCAGTTCTTC. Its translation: CASEALDYSGGAYNEQFF.

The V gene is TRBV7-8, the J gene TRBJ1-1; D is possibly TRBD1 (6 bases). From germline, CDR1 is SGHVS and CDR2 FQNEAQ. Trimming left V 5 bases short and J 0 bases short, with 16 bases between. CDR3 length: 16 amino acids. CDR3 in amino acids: CASSEVSGALNTEAFF. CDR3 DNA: TGTGCCAGCAGCGAGGTGTCAGGGGCCCTGAACACTGAAGCTTTCTTT. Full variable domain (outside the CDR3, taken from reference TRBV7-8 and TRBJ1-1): GAGVSQSPRYKVAKRGQDVALRCDPISGHVSLFWYQQALGQGPEFLTYFQNEAQLDKSGLPSDRFFAERPEGSVSTLKIQRTQQEDSAVYLCASSEVSGALNTEAFFGQGTRLTVV.

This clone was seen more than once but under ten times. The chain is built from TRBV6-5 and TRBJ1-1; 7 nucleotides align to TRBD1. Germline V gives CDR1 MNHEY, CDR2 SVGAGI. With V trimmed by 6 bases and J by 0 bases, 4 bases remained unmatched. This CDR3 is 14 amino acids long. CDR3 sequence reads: CASRSQGMNTEAFF. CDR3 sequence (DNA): TGTGCCAGCAGGTCACAGGGGATGAACACTGAAGCTTTCTTT.

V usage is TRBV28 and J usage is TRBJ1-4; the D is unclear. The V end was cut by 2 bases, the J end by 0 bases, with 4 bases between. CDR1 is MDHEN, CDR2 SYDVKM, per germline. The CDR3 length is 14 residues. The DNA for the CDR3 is TGTGCCAGCAGTTTAGGCTCAACTAATGAAAAACTGTTTTTT. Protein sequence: CASSLGSTNEKLFF.

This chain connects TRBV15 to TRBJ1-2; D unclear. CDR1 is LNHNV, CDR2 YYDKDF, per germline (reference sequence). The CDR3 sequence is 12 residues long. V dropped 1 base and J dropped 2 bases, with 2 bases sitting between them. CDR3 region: CATSRVNYGYTF. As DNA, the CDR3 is TGTGCCACCAGCAGAGTAAACTATGGCTACACCTTC.

CDR3 nucleotide sequence: TGCGCCAGCAGCCAAGCTGGCGGGGGGAACACCGGGGAGCTGTTTTTT. Translating it yields CASSQAGGGNTGELFF. The genes are TRBV4-1 and TRBJ2-2; 7 bases fit TRBD2. With V trimmed by 1 base and J by 1 base, 3 bases remained unmatched. The CDR3 runs 16 residues. Per the germline V gene, CDR1 is MGHRA and CDR2 is YSYEKL.

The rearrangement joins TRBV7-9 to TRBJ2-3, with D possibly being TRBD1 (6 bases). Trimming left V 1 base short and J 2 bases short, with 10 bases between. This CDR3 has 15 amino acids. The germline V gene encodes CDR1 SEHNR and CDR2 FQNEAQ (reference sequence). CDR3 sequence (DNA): TGTGCCAGCAGCTTAGTGCAGGGGTACACAGATACGCAGTATTTT. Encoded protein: CASSLVQGYTDTQYF.

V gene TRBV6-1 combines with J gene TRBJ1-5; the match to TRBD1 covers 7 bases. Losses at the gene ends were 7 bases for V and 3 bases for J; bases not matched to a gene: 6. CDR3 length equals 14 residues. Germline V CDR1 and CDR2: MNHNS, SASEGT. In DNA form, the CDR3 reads TGTGCCAGCATCATACAGGGGCTCAATCAGCCCCAGCATTTT. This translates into CASIIQGLNQPQHF.

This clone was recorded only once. The CDR3 here is CASSSAQRTGRSEAFF. CDR3 DNA: TGTGCCAGCAGCTCAGCGCAACGGACAGGGCGGAGTGAAGCTTTCTTT. The chain recombines TRBV5-4 with TRBJ1-1, with 8 nucleotides matching TRBD1. Trimming removed 3 bases from V and 7 bases from J; junction bases left unmatched: 14. The CDR3 spans 16 residues. Per germline, CDR1 SGHNT and CDR2 YYREEE (reference sequence).

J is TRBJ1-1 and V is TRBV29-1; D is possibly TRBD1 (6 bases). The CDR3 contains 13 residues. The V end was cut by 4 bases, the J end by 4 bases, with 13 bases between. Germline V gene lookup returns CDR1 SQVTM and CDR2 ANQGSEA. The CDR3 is CSVVWGGGTEAFF. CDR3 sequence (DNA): TGCAGCGTTGTATGGGGAGGGGGCACTGAAGCTTTCTTT.

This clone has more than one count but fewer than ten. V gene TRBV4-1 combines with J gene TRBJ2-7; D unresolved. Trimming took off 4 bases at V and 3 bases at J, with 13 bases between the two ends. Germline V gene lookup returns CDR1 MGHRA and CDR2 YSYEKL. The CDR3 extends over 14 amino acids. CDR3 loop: CASSPRVTNYEQYF. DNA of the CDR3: TGCGCCAGCAGCCCTCGGGTCACCAACTACGAGCAGTACTTC.

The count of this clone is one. Here the CDR3 DNA reads TGTGCCAGCAGTGAAACCCGCCTTAGCGAGCAGTACTTC. It yields the protein CASSETRLSEQYF. The chain uses TRBV2 and TRBJ2-7; D call uncertain. The CDR3 length is 13 residues. Trimming took off 2 bases at V and 6 bases at J, with 11 bases between the two ends. The germline gives CDR1 SNHLY, CDR2 FYNNEI.